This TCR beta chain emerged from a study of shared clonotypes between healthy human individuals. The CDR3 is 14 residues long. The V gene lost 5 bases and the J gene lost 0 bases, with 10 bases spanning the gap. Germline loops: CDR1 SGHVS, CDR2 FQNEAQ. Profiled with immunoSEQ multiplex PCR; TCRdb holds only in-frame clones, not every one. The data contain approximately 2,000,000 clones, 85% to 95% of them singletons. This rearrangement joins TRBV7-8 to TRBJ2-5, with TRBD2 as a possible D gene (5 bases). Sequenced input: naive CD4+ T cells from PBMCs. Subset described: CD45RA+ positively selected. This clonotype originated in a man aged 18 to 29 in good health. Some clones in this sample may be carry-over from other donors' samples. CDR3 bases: TGTGCCAGCAGCCTTCGGAGGTACCAAGAGACCCAGTACTTC. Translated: CASSLRRYQETQYF.